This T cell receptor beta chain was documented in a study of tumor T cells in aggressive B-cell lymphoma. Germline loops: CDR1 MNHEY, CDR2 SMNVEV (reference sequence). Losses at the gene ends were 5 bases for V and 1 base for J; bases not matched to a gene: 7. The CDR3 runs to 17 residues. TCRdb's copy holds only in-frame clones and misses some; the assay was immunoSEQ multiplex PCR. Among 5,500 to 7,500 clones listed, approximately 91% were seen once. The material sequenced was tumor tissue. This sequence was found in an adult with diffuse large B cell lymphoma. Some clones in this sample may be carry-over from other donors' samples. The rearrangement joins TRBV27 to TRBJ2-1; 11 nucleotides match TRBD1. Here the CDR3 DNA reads TGTGCCAGCAGTGGCCGGACAGGGGGCGAGTCCTACAATGAGCAGTTCTTC. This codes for CASSGRTGGESYNEQFF.